The 4 T cell receptor beta chains reported below all come from one sample, sequenced in a study of blood T cells in healthy people across ages. It was with a sample-barcoded 5' primer and a J-beta primer mix that a second PCR of about 6 to 11 cycles was run. One entry per CDR3 protein results from TCRdb running MiXCR on the 5' RACE reads. In the table there are about 1,400,000 distinct CDR3 sequences, approximately 38% of which are singletons. Sequencing was carried out using blood. The receptors were sampled from a young woman in good health.

There are a few counts of this clonotype. This chain links TRBV6-1 with TRBJ2-1, with 9 nucleotides matching TRBD2. The CDR3 has 13 amino acids. Trimming cost V 8 bases and J 5 bases; bases outside gene matches: 4. Per the germline V gene, CDR1 is MNHNS and CDR2 is SASEGT. The CDR3 region is CASSSGGHNEQFF. CDR3 DNA sequence: TGTGCCAGCTCCAGCGGGGGGCACAATGAGCAGTTCTTC.

This clonotype occurred a few times. This rearrangement joins TRBV11-1 to TRBJ2-4; D possibly uses TRBD1 or TRBD2 (6 bases each). The CDR3 length is 15 residues. The V and J ends lost 1 base and 5 bases respectively, with 12 bases between them. Germline CDR1 and CDR2: SGHAT and FQDESV (reference sequence). The DNA of the CDR3 is TGTGCCAGCAGCTTAGGGGCAGGGGAGGAAAACATTCAGTACTTC. It encodes CASSLGAGEENIQYF.

The genes are TRBV7-9 and TRBJ2-7; D is unclear. This CDR3 contains 13 residues. Trimming removed 4 bases at V and 7 bases at J, with 14 bases between. From germline, CDR1 is SEHNR and CDR2 FQNEAQ (reference sequence). Here the CDR3 DNA reads TGTGCCAGCAGCTACCTGGAATTGGAGGAGCAGTACTTC. Amino acid sequence: CASSYLELEEQYF.

The genes are TRBV20-1 and TRBJ2-4; 9 bases agree with TRBD2. CDR1 is DFQATT and CDR2 is SNEGSKA in the germline V gene (reference sequence). This CDR3 is built from 14 residues. The junction had 6 bases not matched to a gene; V was cut back by 4 bases and J by 5 bases. The CDR3 DNA sequence: TGCAGTGCTATAGCGGGAGAGAGCGAAAACATTCAGTACTTC. Its protein is CSAIAGESENIQYF.